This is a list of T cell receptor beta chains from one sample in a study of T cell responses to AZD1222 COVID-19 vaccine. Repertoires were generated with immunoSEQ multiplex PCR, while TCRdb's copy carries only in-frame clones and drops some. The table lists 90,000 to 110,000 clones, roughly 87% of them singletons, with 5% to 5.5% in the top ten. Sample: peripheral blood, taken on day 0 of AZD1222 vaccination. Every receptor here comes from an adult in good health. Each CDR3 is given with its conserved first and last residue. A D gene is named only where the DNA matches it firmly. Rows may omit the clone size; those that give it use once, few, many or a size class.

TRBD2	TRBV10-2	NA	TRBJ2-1	TGCGCCAGCAGTGGCCCCGGGACTAGCGGGACCTTCTCCTACAATGAGCAGTTCTTC	CASSGPGTSGTFSYNEQFF
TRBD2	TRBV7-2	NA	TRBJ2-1	TGTGCCAGCAGCTTGAGCGGGAGGTACAATGAGCAGTTCTTC	CASSLSGRYNEQFF
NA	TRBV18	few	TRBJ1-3	TGTGCCAGCTCACCACAGGACATAGCCTCTGGAAACACCATATATTTT	CASSPQDIASGNTIYF
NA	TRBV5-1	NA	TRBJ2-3	TGCGCCAGTAAACTAGGGGCGCTCCCAAAAGGAGATACGCAGTATTTT	CASKLGALPKGDTQYF
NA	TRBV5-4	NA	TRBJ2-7	TGTGCCAGCAGCTCACAGGGTGTCTACGAGCAGTACTTC	CASSSQGVYEQYF
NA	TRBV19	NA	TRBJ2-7	TGTGCCAGTAGTATAGGTTCGACGGAGAGCTCCTACGAGCAGTACTTC	CASSIGSTESSYEQYF
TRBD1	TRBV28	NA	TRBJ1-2	TGTGCCAGCAGTAGGGGGGACAGAAATGGCTACACCTTC	CASSRGDRNGYTF
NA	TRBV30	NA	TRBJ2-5	TGTGCCTGGAGTGTAAATCCTGCGGGCCAAGAGACCCAGTACTTC	CAWSVNPAGQETQYF
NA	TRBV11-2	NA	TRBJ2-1	TGTGCCAGCAGCTCGCGGGACCCTGTTACACAAAATGAGCAGTTCTTC	CASSSRDPVTQNEQFF
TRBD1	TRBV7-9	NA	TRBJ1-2	TGTGCCAGCAGCCAGCCCGGGACAGAACTATTTGGCTACACCTTC	CASSQPGTELFGYTF